These T cell receptor beta chains were read from a single sample in a study of cytomegalovirus exposure and HLA in healthy donors. Only in-frame clones appear in the TCRdb table, and some are missing; sequencing was by immunoSEQ multiplex PCR. This table has about 120,000 clones, roughly 76% appearing once. The sample taken for sequencing was PBMCs. The source of these receptors is a woman aged 40 to 50 in good health and CMV-seropositive. Each CDR3 is given with its conserved first and last residue. A D gene is named only where the DNA matches it firmly. A row's size may be missing; if present it is once, few, many or a size class.

v_gene	d_gene	j_gene	len	abundance	CDR3nt	CDR3aa
TRBV5-4	TRBD1	TRBJ2-5	13	NA	TGTGCCAGCAGCCGACAGGGGGGGGTGACCCAGTACTTC	CASSRQGGVTQYF
TRBV5-6	TRBD2	TRBJ2-2	16	NA	TGTGCCAGCAGCTTGCGGCTAGCGGGGGAGACCGGGGAGCTGTTTTTT	CASSLRLAGETGELFF
TRBV29-1	NA	TRBJ2-1	13	NA	TGCAGCGTTGAAACCGGGAACACCGATGAGCAGTTCTTC	CSVETGNTDEQFF
TRBV30	NA	TRBJ1-2	16	few	TGTGCCTGGAGTGTAGGGGGGGGGCTTACATCCTATGGCTACACCTTC	CAWSVGGGLTSYGYTF
TRBV5-5	NA	TRBJ2-7	16	once	TGTGCCAGCAGCTTGGCCTTGGGGGGGGGCACAAAAGAGCAGTACTTC	CASSLALGGGTKEQYF
TRBV2	TRBD1	TRBJ1-2	13	few	TGTGCCAGCAGTGTAGGAGGGGGCGGTGGCTACACCTTC	CASSVGGGGGYTF
TRBV7-9	TRBD1	TRBJ2-6	19	NA	TGTGCCAGCAGCCTATGGCCGGGACAGGGTCTTTATGGGGCCAACGTCCTGACTTTC	CASSLWPGQGLYGANVLTF
TRBV10-3	TRBD1	TRBJ1-1	12	NA	TGTGCCAGCGGACAGGGGAGGACTGAAGCTTTCTTT	CASGQGRTEAFF
TRBV2	NA	TRBJ1-1	11	few	TGTGCCAGCACGAGGAACACTGAAGCTTTCTTT	CASTRNTEAFF
TRBV2	TRBD2	TRBJ2-5	15	NA	TGTGCCAGCAGTGACCTCCCGGGGGGGTCAGAGACCCAGTACTTC	CASSDLPGGSETQYF
TRBV15	NA	TRBJ2-4	16	NA	TGTGCCACCAGGGCCGGGGTCTATGCGGCCAAAAACATTCAGTACTTC	CATRAGVYAAKNIQYF
TRBV2	NA	TRBJ1-5	14	NA	TGTGCCAGCAGTGAAACACAGAACAATCAGCCCCAGCATTTT	CASSETQNNQPQHF
TRBV9	TRBD2	TRBJ2-2	18	NA	TGTGCCAGCAGCGGCGGGGGTTGGACGGCCAGAAACACCGGGGAGCTGTTTTTT	CASSGGGWTARNTGELFF
TRBV29-1	NA	TRBJ2-1	14	NA	TGCAGCGTTGACTCATGGAGCTCCTACAATGAACAGTTCTTC	CSVDSWSSYNEQFF
TRBV9	TRBD1	TRBJ1-5	16	NA	TGTGCCAGCAGCACCGGGACAGGGGTCAGCAATCAGCCCCAGCATTTT	CASSTGTGVSNQPQHF
TRBV4-2	TRBD2	TRBJ2-1	16	medium-sized	TGTGCCAGCAGCCAAGATGGGGCTAGCGGGGGCAATGAGCAGTTCTTC	CASSQDGASGGNEQFF
TRBV29-1	NA	TRBJ1-1	15	NA	TGCAGCGTTGTTTTCAGGGAGGCGACGAACACTGAAGCTTTCTTT	CSVVFREATNTEAFF
TRBV6-6	NA	TRBJ1-3	15	NA	TGTGCCAGCAGACAACCTCAGGGGTTTAGAAACACCATATATTTT	CASRQPQGFRNTIYF
TRBV2	NA	TRBJ1-2	10	NA	TGTGCCAGTCTTCGCTATGGCTACACCTTC	CASLRYGYTF
TRBV28	NA	TRBJ1-5	13	NA	TGTGCTTATGGAGATGATAGCAATCAGCCCCAGCATTTT	CAYGDDSNQPQHF
TRBV6-5	NA	TRBJ1-2	13	NA	TGTGCCAGCACCGAGGTCGGGGTGCGTGGCTACACCTTC	CASTEVGVRGYTF
TRBV27	NA	TRBJ2-5	13	NA	TGTGCCAGCAGGACCCGGGGGAGGGAGACCCAGTACTTC	CASRTRGRETQYF
TRBV27	NA	TRBJ2-7	14	NA	TGTGCCAGCACCCCAGGCGTCTTGCCCTACGAGCAGTACTTC	CASTPGVLPYEQYF
TRBV2	NA	TRBJ2-7	13	few	TGTGCCAGCAGAGAGGACCGTTCGGGGGAGCAGTACTTC	CASREDRSGEQYF
TRBV7-2	TRBD2	TRBJ2-7	17	NA	TGTGCCAGCAGCACCTCCTTGACTAGCGGGGACACCTACGAGCAGTACTTC	CASSTSLTSGDTYEQYF
TRBV2	TRBD1	TRBJ1-1	14	NA	TGTGCCAGCAGTCAGACAGGGGACTACACTGAAGCTTTCTTT	CASSQTGDYTEAFF
TRBV6-5	NA	TRBJ1-5	13	once	TGTGCCAGCAGTTACTCATATAATCAGCCCCAGCATTTT	CASSYSYNQPQHF
TRBV5-4	TRBD1	TRBJ2-1	15	NA	TGTGCCAGCACACGTGGCCAGGGGGCCTACAATGAGCAGTTCTTC	CASTRGQGAYNEQFF
TRBV11-2	TRBD1	TRBJ2-6	18	NA	TGTGCCAGCAGCCCTCGGGACAGGCGGGCCGCGGGGGCCAACGTCCTGACTTTC	CASSPRDRRAAGANVLTF
TRBV27	NA	TRBJ1-5	14	NA	TGTGCCAGCAGTCCGCCCGGTGCCAATCAGCCCCAGCATTTT	CASSPPGANQPQHF
TRBV16	NA	TRBJ2-7	13	NA	TGTGCCAGCAGCCAATGGAGGGACTACGAGCAGTACTTC	CASSQWRDYEQYF
TRBV12-5	NA	TRBJ2-2	17	NA	TGTGCTAGTGGTTCGGTCCAGGCTTTTTCGAACACCGGGGAGCTGTTTTTT	CASGSVQAFSNTGELFF
TRBV5-4	TRBD1	TRBJ2-5	13	NA	TGTGCCAGCAGCGGTGACAGGGGGGAGACCCAGTACTTC	CASSGDRGETQYF
TRBV6-1	NA	TRBJ1-6	11	NA	TGTGCCACCTCAGGGAATTCACCCCTCCACTTT	CATSGNSPLHF
TRBV29-1	NA	TRBJ2-5	13	NA	TGCAGCGTTACACAGGGTAGTGTAGAGACCCAGTACTTC	CSVTQGSVETQYF
TRBV19	TRBD2	TRBJ2-7	14	NA	TGTGCCACGGGTAGCGGGGGGATTCTTGGCGAGCAGTACTTC	CATGSGGILGEQYF
TRBV5-1	NA	TRBJ1-2	13	NA	TGCGCCAGCAGCAAGGGGGAGGGCTATGGCTACACCTTC	CASSKGEGYGYTF
TRBV7-9	NA	TRBJ1-1	13	NA	TGTGCCAGCTCCTCCTTCGGGAGCACTGAAGCTTTCTTT	CASSSFGSTEAFF
TRBV7-2	NA	TRBJ1-6	19	NA	TGTGCCAGCAGCTTTCGTCTTGGACAGCCCACAATCAATAATTCACCCCTCCACTTT	CASSFRLGQPTINNSPLHF
TRBV19	NA	TRBJ1-2	12	NA	TGTGCCGGAAGTGACAGCCACTATGGCTACACCTTC	CAGSDSHYGYTF
TRBV4-2	NA	TRBJ2-3	14	NA	TGTGCCAGCAGCCAAGCGCTAGCCGCAGATACGCAGTATTTT	CASSQALAADTQYF
TRBV30	NA	TRBJ1-6	16	NA	TGTGCCTGGAGTGTACGGAGTAGCTCCTATAATTCACCCCTCCACTTT	CAWSVRSSSYNSPLHF
TRBV6-1	NA	TRBJ1-2	14	NA	TGTGCCAGCAGTGAAGAATGGCCGAACTATGGCTACACCTTC	CASSEEWPNYGYTF
TRBV19	NA	TRBJ2-6	16	NA	TGTGCCAGTAGGAGGTTCGGAGACTCTGGGGCCAACGTCCTGACTTTC	CASRRFGDSGANVLTF
TRBV6-5	NA	TRBJ1-5	14	NA	TGTGCCAGCAGGCCCCACACAGATCATCAGCCCCAGCATTTT	CASRPHTDHQPQHF
TRBV9	NA	TRBJ1-4	16	once	TGTGCCAGCAGCGCCCTCCCACAGGGCGGTAATGAAAAACTGTTTTTT	CASSALPQGGNEKLFF
TRBV2	NA	TRBJ2-6	12	NA	TGTGCCAGCAGTGCGGGGGCCAACGTCCTGACTTTC	CASSAGANVLTF
TRBV19	NA	TRBJ2-5	14	NA	TGTGCCAGTAGTATTTCCCGGGGGTTCGAGACCCAGTACTTC	CASSISRGFETQYF
TRBV9	TRBD2	TRBJ2-3	16	NA	TGTGCCAGCAGCCCCTGGACTAGCGGGGGTGGGGATACGCAGTATTTT	CASSPWTSGGGDTQYF
TRBV6-5	NA	TRBJ1-1	14	few	TGTGCCAGCAGGTATGATCAGGGTCACACTGAAGCTTTCTTT	CASRYDQGHTEAFF
TRBV6-1	NA	TRBJ2-3	14	NA	TGTGCCAGCAGTTGGAGGGGCGGCACAGATACGCAGTATTTT	CASSWRGGTDTQYF
TRBV5-1	NA	TRBJ1-2	14	NA	TGCGCCAGCAGCTTTGGGGCGCAGGGATCTGGCTACACCTTC	CASSFGAQGSGYTF